These 5 T cell receptor beta chains were all obtained from the same sample, sequenced in a study of T cell changes during pregnancy in multiple sclerosis. The repertoire was sequenced with immunoSEQ multiplex PCR; TCRdb's copy has only in-frame clones and lacks some. Among fewer than 45,000 clones listed, about nine tenths were seen once. This specimen consisted of CD4+ T cells from peripheral blood mononuclear cells, obtained in the second trimester of pregnancy. Every receptor here comes from a female donor in good health, enrolled as a control in a pregnancy study.

This clone was found once. The CDR3 DNA reads TGTGCCAGCAGCCTCCACGCGCTCCTACGCCGGGACTATGGCTACACCTTC. Translating gives CASSLHALLRRDYGYTF. The chain employs TRBV7-9 and TRBJ1-2; D is ambiguous. The CDR3 contains 17 residues. Trimming took 5 bases from V and 3 from J, leaving 22 bases between them. The germline V gene has CDR1 SEHNR and CDR2 FQNEAQ (reference sequence).

The J gene is TRBJ2-2, the V gene TRBV6-1; 12 positions agree with TRBD2. J lost 5 bases, V lost 5 bases, and 3 bases had no gene match. The CDR3 contains 15 residues. CDR1 is MNHNS, CDR2 SASEGT, per germline. This CDR3 reads CASSTLAGGTGELFF. CDR3 nucleotides: TGTGCCAGCAGTACCCTAGCGGGAGGGACCGGGGAGCTGTTTTTT.

The rearrangement links TRBV30 to TRBJ1-4; D not resolved. In germline, CDR1 is GTSNPN, CDR2 SVGIG (reference sequence). There are 13 residues in the CDR3. The V end was cut by 5 bases, the J end by 1 base, with 8 bases between. In nucleotides, the CDR3 is TGTGCCTGGGAAGCTCTAACTAATGAAAAACTGTTTTTT. As protein: CAWEALTNEKLFF.

The chain couples TRBV7-2 to TRBJ2-1, with 8 nucleotides matching TRBD2. CDR1 and CDR2 (germline): SGHTA, FQGNSA. Losses at the gene ends were 2 bases for V and 8 bases for J; bases not matched to a gene: 8. This CDR3 contains 15 residues. CDR3: CASSLSGGRFDEQFF. The CDR3 nucleotides are TGTGCCAGCAGCTTATCTGGCGGGAGGTTCGATGAGCAGTTCTTC.

V usage is TRBV11-3 and J usage is TRBJ2-1; 7 bases align to TRBD2. Germline V gene sequence: CDR1 SGHNT, CDR2 YENEEA. This CDR3 has 15 residues. V was pared by 1 base and J by 10 bases, with 10 bases of the junction left unmatched. The CDR3 region is CASSLGSGAGREQFF. The CDR3 nucleotides read TGTGCCAGCAGCTTAGGGTCGGGAGCGGGGAGGGAGCAGTTCTTC.